Below, 27 T cell receptor beta chains from the same sample are listed, as sequenced in a study of Graves' ophthalmopathy and Graves' hyperthyroidism. The TCR beta CDR3 regions underwent amplification from RNA transcripts. The workflow started with a first-round RT-PCR run with HTBI primers and then moved on to a second-round multiplex PCR. MiXCR, run by TCRdb on the multiplex PCR reads, gives a single entry per CDR3 protein. The repertoire has around 1.1 million distinct CDR3 sequences, less than 45% of them found once; the top ten carry approximately 10%. Sample: peripheral blood or thyroid tissue (not recorded which). These receptors were collected from an adult man with Graves' hyperthyroidism.

In its sample, this clonotype was seen a few times. The chain has TRBV7-9 and TRBJ2-5, with 7 nucleotides matching TRBD2. The CDR3 loop spans 14 amino acids. CDR1 and CDR2 (germline): SEHNR, FQNEAQ (reference sequence). Trimming removed 6 bases from V and 7 bases from J; junction bases left unmatched: 11. In DNA, the CDR3 is TGTGCCAGCAGTTATACTAGCGTCCTCGGGACCCAGTACTTC. Translating gives CASSYTSVLGTQYF.

This clonotype has only a few counts. V gene TRBV29-1 combines with J gene TRBJ1-3; D gene ambiguous. The CDR3 loop spans 13 amino acids. With 6 bases removed from V and 7 bases from J, the gap between germline ends came to 16 bases. Germline values: CDR1 SQVTM, CDR2 ANQGSEA. For the CDR3, the DNA is TGCAGCGTCCGGGGAAATACAGCGAACACCATATATTTT. It yields the protein CSVRGNTANTIYF.

This clonotype was seen repeatedly, ten times or more. The V call is TRBV19, the J call TRBJ2-2; 9 nucleotides agree with TRBD1. The CDR3 consists of 18 residues. The V gene end was trimmed by 6 bases and the J gene end by 4 bases; junction bases not matched to a gene: 15. In germline, CDR1 is LNHDA, CDR2 SQIVND (reference sequence). The CDR3 reads CASSPKKQGARFTGELFF. The DNA for the CDR3 is TGTGCCAGTAGCCCTAAGAAACAGGGGGCAAGGTTCACCGGGGAGCTGTTTTTT.

On this clonotype itself: The conserved phenylalanine or tryptophan normally closing the CDR3 is absent here, so this likely arose from a read error. J is TRBJ1-2 and V is TRBV19; no clear D gene. Germline CDR1 reads LNHDA; CDR2 reads SQIVND (reference sequence). This CDR3 has 12 residues. V lost 3 bases, J lost 7 bases, and 9 bases lay in between. DNA for the CDR3: TGTGCCAGTAGTATCGGAGGCGTTGGCTACACCCTC. It encodes CASSIGGVGYTL.

This chain uses TRBV6-5 with TRBJ2-7; D is ambiguous. The V end lost 2 bases, the J end lost 3 bases, and 14 bases lay between the germline ends. Germline-derived CDR1 and CDR2 are MNHEY and SVGAGI. CDR3 length: 15 amino acids. The DNA of the CDR3 is TGTGCCAGCAGTTACAGTTGGCGGCAAATCTACGAGCAGTACTTC. It is translated as CASSYSWRQIYEQYF.

This clonotype was seen repeatedly, ten times or more. V usage is TRBV5-1 and J usage is TRBJ1-6; possible D gene TRBD1, 6 bases. The CDR3 has 15 amino acids. The V gene lost 1 base and the J gene lost 8 bases, with 13 bases spanning the gap. Germline-derived CDR1 and CDR2 are SGHRS and YFSETQ. The CDR3 DNA follows: TGCGCCAGCAGCTTGTTGGGGGACACCTATTCACCCCTCCACTTT. Its translation is CASSLLGDTYSPLHF. The whole variable domain, filled in from reference TRBV5-1 and TRBJ1-6, reads KAGVTQTPRYLIKTRGQQVTLSCSPISGHRSVSWYQQTPGQGLQFLFEYFSETQRNKGNFPGRFSGRQFSNSRSEMNVSTLELGDSALYLCASSLLGDTYSPLHFGNGTRLTVT.

This chain connects TRBV10-3 to TRBJ2-5; no clear D. This CDR3 is built from 12 residues. Germline V gene lookup returns CDR1 ENHRY and CDR2 SYGVKD. Trimming pared 5 bases from V and 4 bases from J, leaving 8 bases between. The CDR3 sequence is CAISLLRETQYF. DNA for the CDR3: TGTGCCATCAGTCTTCTTAGAGAGACCCAGTACTTC.

Many counts were recorded for this clonotype. The rearrangement links TRBV19 to TRBJ2-5; D possibly corresponds to TRBD2 (5 bases). The CDR3 consists of 14 residues. V dropped 4 bases and J dropped 5 bases, with 14 bases sitting between them. Germline CDR1 is LNHDA and CDR2 is SQIVND (reference sequence). CDR3 DNA: TGTGCCAGTAGTAAGGAGAGTTCGGGGGAGACCCAGTACTTC. Its translation: CASSKESSGETQYF. Based on the CDR3 plus reference TRBV19 and TRBJ2-5, the full variable domain is DGGITQSPKYLFRKEGQNVTLSCEQNLNHDAMYWYRQDPGQGLRLIYYSQIVNDFQKGDIAEGYSVSREKKESFPLTVTSAQKNPTAFYLCASSKESSGETQYFGPGTRLLVL.

The chain couples TRBV5-6 to TRBJ2-5; 9 bases agree with TRBD1. The CDR3 sequence is 18 residues long. Looked up from germline, CDR1 is SGHDT and CDR2 is YYEEEE. J was trimmed by 1 base and V by 2 bases; bases with no gene match: 12. CDR3 coding DNA: TGTGCCAGCAGCTTACTCCGGGTGGGACAGGGAGGCCAAGAGACCCAGTACTTC. It codes for CASSLLRVGQGGQETQYF.

This chain uses TRBV5-1 with TRBJ2-6; possible D gene TRBD2, 7 bases. This CDR3 has 20 residues. The V end lost 0 bases, the J end lost 2 bases, and 21 bases lay between the germline ends. Germline assignment: CDR1 SGHRS and CDR2 YFSETQ. The CDR3 coding sequence is TGCGCCAGCAGCTTGGAGTGGAGGGGGGGAACCCTGACTGGGGCCAACGTCCTGACTTTC. Translating it yields CASSLEWRGGTLTGANVLTF.

This clonotype showed up many times. This chain uses TRBV6-6 with TRBJ1-5, with TRBD1 identical over 9 bases. Looked up from germline, CDR1 is MNHNY and CDR2 is SVGAGI (reference sequence). Germline trimming cut 6 bases from V and 7 bases from J; bases unmatched to any gene: 13. The CDR3 is made up of 16 amino acids. CDR3 nucleotides: TGTGCCAGCAGGACCCTCGGACAGGGGAGGGGACAGCCCCAGCATTTT. It codes for CASRTLGQGRGQPQHF.

This clonotype has a handful of counts. The V gene is TRBV11-2, the J gene TRBJ1-4; the match to TRBD1 covers 7 bases. The CDR3 sequence is 15 residues long. With V trimmed by 2 bases and J by 5 bases, 5 bases remained unmatched. Germline CDR1 and CDR2: SGHAT and FQNNGV. Written as DNA, the CDR3 is TGTGCCAGCAGCTTAAGTGACAGGGTCAATGAAAAACTGTTTTTT. Protein sequence: CASSLSDRVNEKLFF.

The count of this clonotype is one. The chain employs TRBV3-1 and TRBJ2-7; D perhaps matches TRBD2 (6 bases). V gave up 6 bases and J gave up 4 bases, with 16 bases separating them. Germline assignment: CDR1 LGHDT and CDR2 YNNKEL (reference sequence). CDR3 size: 14 residues. CDR3 region: CASRAGRTQYEQYF. In DNA, the CDR3 is TGTGCCAGCAGGGCAGGGAGGACCCAATACGAGCAGTACTTC.

This clonotype was seen at least ten times. The chain joins TRBV19 to TRBJ1-5; 8 nucleotides agree with TRBD1. The CDR3 runs to 17 residues. Germline V CDR1 and CDR2: LNHDA, SQIVND (reference sequence). V dropped 5 bases and J dropped 5; count of bases not matched to a gene: 14. The DNA of the CDR3 is TGTGCCAGTAGTGCGGGATTCTGGACAGGGAGAGATCAGCCCCAGCATTTT. Its protein product is CASSAGFWTGRDQPQHF.

V is TRBV9 and J is TRBJ1-1, with 7 bases identical to TRBD1. The CDR3 has 15 amino acids. In germline, CDR1 is SGDLS, CDR2 YYNGEE. After removal of 3 bases from V and 1 base from J, the junction contained 6 bases not matched to a gene. Written as DNA, the CDR3 is TGTGCCAGCAGCGCTAAGGGGGCGGGGAACACTGAAGCTTTCTTT. Its translation: CASSAKGAGNTEAFF.

Note on this clonotype: This may stem from a read error, because a much larger clone lies one nucleotide away. V and J are TRBV9 and TRBJ2-7; D gene unclear. Germline V gene lookup returns CDR1 SGDLS and CDR2 YYNGEE. The CDR3 length is 14 residues. CDR3 sequence: CASSVGQSSCEQYF. CDR3 nucleotides: TGTGCCAGCAGCGTAGGGCAGAGCTCCTGCGAGCAGTACTTC.

This clonotype was seen at least ten times. The gene calls are TRBV9 and TRBJ2-7; D is undetermined. This CDR3 contains 13 residues. Trimming cost V 4 bases and J 3 bases, with 11 bases left between them. Germline CDR1 SGDLS, CDR2 YYNGEE. CDR3 loop: CASSTGPGYEQYF. As DNA, the CDR3 is TGTGCCAGCAGCACCGGACCGGGCTACGAGCAGTACTTC.

This rearrangement joins TRBV12-3 or TRBV12-4 to TRBJ2-2; D not resolved. V was trimmed by 6 bases and J by 7 bases, leaving 15 bases between them. The CDR3 length is 14 residues. This chain's CDR3 is CASRLYSGGGELFF. CDR3 in DNA: TGTGCCAGCAGACTATATTCGGGTGGCGGGGAGCTGTTTTTT.

The table lists this clonotype with many counts. CDR3 sequence (DNA): TGTGCCAGCAGCTTAGTGGGGGCTGGCTACACCTTC. This gives the protein CASSLVGAGYTF. The V and J genes are TRBV7-2 and TRBJ1-2; a possible D gene is TRBD1 (6 bases). Per the germline V gene, CDR1 is SGHTA and CDR2 is FQGNSA. The CDR3 has 12 residues. V was shortened by 1 base and J by 7 bases, with 7 bases between the two germline ends.

This clonotype came up many times. The V gene is TRBV12-3 or TRBV12-4, the J gene TRBJ1-2; D gene unclear. The CDR3 covers 14 residues. V was cut by 6 bases and J by 4 bases, with 15 bases left in between. This chain's CDR3 is CASSSPTSSYGYTF. CDR3 in DNA: TGTGCCAGCAGCTCGCCGACCTCCTCCTATGGCTACACCTTC.

This clonotype has at least ten counts. The chain links TRBV20-1 to TRBJ1-2; 8 bases align to TRBD1. The trim removed 0 bases at V and 4 bases at J, leaving 7 bases unmatched. The germline V gene encodes CDR1 DFQATT and CDR2 SNEGSKA (reference sequence). The CDR3 spans 15 residues. The CDR3 region is CSARDDRGPSYGYTF. The CDR3 coding sequence is TGCAGTGCTAGAGACGACAGGGGACCCTCCTATGGCTACACCTTC.

Concerning this clonotype itself: This sequence may be a read error, since a much larger clone differs from it by one base. The chain links TRBV20-1 to TRBJ1-5; no clear D gene. CDR3 length equals 13 residues. Germline V gene data show CDR1 as DFQATT and CDR2 as SNEGSKA (reference sequence). CDR3 in DNA: TGCAATGCTAGTGTGGACGGTGGCGGATTCCAGCATTTT. Protein sequence: CNASVDGGGFQHF.

This chain uses TRBV15 with TRBJ1-2; D remains unclear. V shed 3 bases and J shed 5 bases, with 22 bases lying between them. Germline CDR1 and CDR2: LNHNV and YYDKDF (reference sequence). The CDR3 has 17 residues. The CDR3 region has the DNA TGTGCCACCAGCAGCCTTGAGCCGGGCCCCGGGAGTTATGGCTACACCTTC. Its translation: CATSSLEPGPGSYGYTF.

This clonotype was picked up many times. The chain couples TRBV29-1 to TRBJ1-2; 9 bases fit TRBD1. J lost 8 bases, V lost 4 bases, and 8 bases had no gene match. Germline loops: CDR1 SQVTM, CDR2 ANQGSEA. The CDR3 totals 13 residues. Here the CDR3 DNA reads TGCAGCGTTGGCGTACAGGGGGCTGAGGGCTACACCTTC. Translated, it gives CSVGVQGAEGYTF.

V usage is TRBV25-1 and J usage is TRBJ1-1, with D hard to call. The V gene's germline CDR1 is MGHDK and CDR2 SYGVNS. Deletions cut 5 bases from V and 1 base from J, with 11 bases between. The CDR3 is 14 amino acids. CDR3 sequence reads: CASSLGMTNTEAFF. For the CDR3, the DNA is TGTGCCAGCAGTCTTGGAATGACGAACACTGAAGCTTTCTTT.

The chain employs TRBV7-2 and TRBJ2-7, with 16 bases fitting TRBD2. This CDR3 has 16 amino acids. Germline V gene data show CDR1 as SGHTA and CDR2 as FQGNSA. V lost 5 bases and J lost 8; bases outside the gene matches: 9. The CDR3 reads CASSPGTSGGAIKQYF. The CDR3 nucleotides are TGTGCCAGCAGCCCAGGGACTAGCGGGGGGGCTATAAAGCAGTACTTC. Full variable domain (outside the CDR3, taken from reference TRBV7-2 and TRBJ2-7): GAGVSQSPSNKVTEKGKDVELRCDPISGHTALYWYRQSLGQGLEFLIYFQGNSAPDKSGLPSDRFSAERTGGSVSTLTIQRTQQEDSAVYLCASSPGTSGGAIKQYFGPGTRLTVT.

This clonotype showed up many times. The chain uses TRBV5-6 and TRBJ2-7; 7 bases align to TRBD1. Germline assignment: CDR1 SGHDT and CDR2 YYEEEE. After removal of 2 bases from V and 5 bases from J, the junction contained 4 bases not matched to a gene. CDR3 length: 13 amino acids. The CDR3 DNA sequence: TGTGCCAGCAGCTTCGGGACAGCCCACGAGCAGTACTTC. This translates into CASSFGTAHEQYF. The full variable domain, with the rest looked up from reference TRBV5-6 and TRBJ2-7, is DAGVTQSPTHLIKTRGQQVTLRCSPKSGHDTVSWYQQALGQGPQFIFQYYEEEERQRGNFPDRFSGHQFPNYSSELNVNALLLGDSALYLCASSFGTAHEQYFGPGTRLTVT.